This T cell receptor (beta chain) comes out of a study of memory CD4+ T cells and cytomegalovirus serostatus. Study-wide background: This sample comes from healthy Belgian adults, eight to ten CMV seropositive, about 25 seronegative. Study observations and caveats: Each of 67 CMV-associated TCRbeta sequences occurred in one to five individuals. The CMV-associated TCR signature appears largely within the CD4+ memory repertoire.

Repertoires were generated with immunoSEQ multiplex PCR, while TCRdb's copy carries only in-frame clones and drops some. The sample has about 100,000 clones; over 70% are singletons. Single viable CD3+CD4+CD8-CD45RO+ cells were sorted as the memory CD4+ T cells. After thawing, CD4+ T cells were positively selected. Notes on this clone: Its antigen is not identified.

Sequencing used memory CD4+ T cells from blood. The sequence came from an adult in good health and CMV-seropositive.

The CDR3 DNA reads TGTGCCAGCAGCTTGGTCGGGGTCGGGGCCCAGCATTTT. Translation: CASSLVGVGAQHF. The genes are TRBV5-6 and TRBJ1-5, with D hard to call. CDR1 is SGHDT and CDR2 is YYEEEE in the germline V gene. The CDR3 covers 13 residues. V was shortened by 0 bases and J by 11 bases, with 12 bases between the two germline ends.